This T cell receptor (beta chain) originates from a study of blood T cell repertoires in COVID-19. Background on the study: Some COVID-19 samples were acute and others convalescent; all came from the United States, Italy and Spain.

The CDR3 sequence is 13 residues long. Per the original data handling: Reference gene primer amplification yielded estimated nucleated cell counts. Method: immunoSEQ multiplex PCR; TCRdb's copy keeps in-frame clones and lacks some. V and J calls and clone size are copied from that table; D and trimming were computed from the DNA. The data show tens of thousands of clones, 80% to 90% seen once. Sequencing used peripheral blood. This clonotype was sampled from a man between 60 and 75 years old with acute or convalescent COVID-19. J is TRBJ1-5 and V is TRBV21-1. TRBV21-1 is listed as a pseudogene. The chain's CDR3 is CASSKDRGQPQHF. CDR3 in DNA: TGTGCCAGCAGCAAAGACCGAGGCCAGCCCCAGCATTTT.